What follows are 3 T cell receptor beta chains derived from one specimen sequenced in a study of T cell repertoires in cytomegalovirus infection. Using its own MiXCR run on the reads, TCRdb lists one record per CDR3 protein. The repertoire holds roughly 500,000 distinct CDR3 sequences, about 15% seen once, with about 24% in the top ten. The specimen sequenced was CD8+ T cells from PBMCs. The receptors shown here come from a human donor in good health (CMV status not recorded). Some clones in this sample may be carry-over from other donors' samples.

This clonotype was detected ten times or more. The J gene is TRBJ2-3, the V gene TRBV28; TRBD1 agrees at 7 bases. Germline assignment: CDR1 MDHEN and CDR2 SYDVKM. The J segment lost 3 bases and the V segment lost 3 bases, leaving 3 bases of the junction unmatched. This CDR3 contains 14 residues. CDR3 nucleotides: TGTGCCAGCAGTTTCTTACAGGGGACAGATACGCAGTATTTT. This translates into CASSFLQGTDTQYF.

This clonotype was observed a handful of times. The chain employs TRBV25-1 and TRBJ1-4; 7 positions agree with TRBD1. J gave up 8 bases and V 3 bases, and 6 bases lay outside the gene matches. The CDR3 runs 14 residues. CDR1 and CDR2 (germline): MGHDK, SYGVNS. The DNA for the CDR3 is TGTGCCAGCAGTGACAGGGGGAGTAGGGAAAAACTGTTTTTT. Its protein is CASSDRGSREKLFF.

The table lists this clonotype with a few counts. V and J are TRBV10-3 and TRBJ2-7; D possibly matches TRBD1 or TRBD2 (5 bases each). The germline V gene has CDR1 ENHRY and CDR2 SYGVKD. V lost 2 bases and J lost 4, with 12 bases in between. This CDR3 comprises 14 residues. The CDR3 bases are TGTGCCATCAGTGAGGACAGCGGTGGATACGAGCAGTACTTC. Translation: CAISEDSGGYEQYF.